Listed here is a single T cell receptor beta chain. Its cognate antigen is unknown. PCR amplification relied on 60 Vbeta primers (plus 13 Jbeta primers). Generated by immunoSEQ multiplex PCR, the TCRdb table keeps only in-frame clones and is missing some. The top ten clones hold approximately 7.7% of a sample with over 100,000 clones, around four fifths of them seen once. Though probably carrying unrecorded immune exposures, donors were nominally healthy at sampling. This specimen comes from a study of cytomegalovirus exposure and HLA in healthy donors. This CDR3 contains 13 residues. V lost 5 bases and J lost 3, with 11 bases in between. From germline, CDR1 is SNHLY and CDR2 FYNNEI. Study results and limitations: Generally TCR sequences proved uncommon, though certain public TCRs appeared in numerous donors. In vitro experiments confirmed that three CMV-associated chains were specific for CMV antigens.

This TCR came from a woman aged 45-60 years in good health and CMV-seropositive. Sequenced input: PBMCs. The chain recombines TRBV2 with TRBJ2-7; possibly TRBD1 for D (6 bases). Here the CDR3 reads CASSRDTSYEQYF. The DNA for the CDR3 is TGTGCCAGCAGTAGGGACACAAGCTACGAGCAGTACTTC.